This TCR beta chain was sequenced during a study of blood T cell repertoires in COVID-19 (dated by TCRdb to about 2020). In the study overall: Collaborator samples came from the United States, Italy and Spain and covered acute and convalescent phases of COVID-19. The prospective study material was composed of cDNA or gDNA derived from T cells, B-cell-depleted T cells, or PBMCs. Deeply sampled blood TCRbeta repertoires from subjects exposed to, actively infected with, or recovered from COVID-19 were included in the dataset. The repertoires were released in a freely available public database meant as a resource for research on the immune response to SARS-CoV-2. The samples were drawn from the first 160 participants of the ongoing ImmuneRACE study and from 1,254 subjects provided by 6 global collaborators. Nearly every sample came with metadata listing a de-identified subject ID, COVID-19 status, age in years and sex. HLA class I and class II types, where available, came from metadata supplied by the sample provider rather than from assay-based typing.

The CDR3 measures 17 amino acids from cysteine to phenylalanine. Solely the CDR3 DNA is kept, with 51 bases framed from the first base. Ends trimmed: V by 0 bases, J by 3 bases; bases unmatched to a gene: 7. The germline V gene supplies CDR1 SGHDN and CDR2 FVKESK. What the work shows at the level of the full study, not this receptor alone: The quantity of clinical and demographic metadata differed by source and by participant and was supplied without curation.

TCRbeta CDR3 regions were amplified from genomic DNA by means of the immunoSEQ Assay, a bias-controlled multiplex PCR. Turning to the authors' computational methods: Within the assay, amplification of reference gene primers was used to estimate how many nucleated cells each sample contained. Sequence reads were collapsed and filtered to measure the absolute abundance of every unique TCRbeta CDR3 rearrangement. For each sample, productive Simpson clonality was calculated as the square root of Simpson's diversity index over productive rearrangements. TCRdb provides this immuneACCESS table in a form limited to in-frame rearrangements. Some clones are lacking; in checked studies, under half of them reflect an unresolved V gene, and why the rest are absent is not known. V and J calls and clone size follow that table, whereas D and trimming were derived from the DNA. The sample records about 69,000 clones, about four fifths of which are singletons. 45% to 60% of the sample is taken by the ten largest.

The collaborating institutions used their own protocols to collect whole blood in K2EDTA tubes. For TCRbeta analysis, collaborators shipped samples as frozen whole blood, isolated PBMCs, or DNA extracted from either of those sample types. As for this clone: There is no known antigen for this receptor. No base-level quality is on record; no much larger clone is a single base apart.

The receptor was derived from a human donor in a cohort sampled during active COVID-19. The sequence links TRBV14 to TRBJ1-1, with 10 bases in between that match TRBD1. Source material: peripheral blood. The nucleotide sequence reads TGTGCCAGCAGCCAAGACCGTTCGGACAGGGGGGACACTGAAGCTTTCTTT. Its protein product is CASSQDRSDRGDTEAFF.